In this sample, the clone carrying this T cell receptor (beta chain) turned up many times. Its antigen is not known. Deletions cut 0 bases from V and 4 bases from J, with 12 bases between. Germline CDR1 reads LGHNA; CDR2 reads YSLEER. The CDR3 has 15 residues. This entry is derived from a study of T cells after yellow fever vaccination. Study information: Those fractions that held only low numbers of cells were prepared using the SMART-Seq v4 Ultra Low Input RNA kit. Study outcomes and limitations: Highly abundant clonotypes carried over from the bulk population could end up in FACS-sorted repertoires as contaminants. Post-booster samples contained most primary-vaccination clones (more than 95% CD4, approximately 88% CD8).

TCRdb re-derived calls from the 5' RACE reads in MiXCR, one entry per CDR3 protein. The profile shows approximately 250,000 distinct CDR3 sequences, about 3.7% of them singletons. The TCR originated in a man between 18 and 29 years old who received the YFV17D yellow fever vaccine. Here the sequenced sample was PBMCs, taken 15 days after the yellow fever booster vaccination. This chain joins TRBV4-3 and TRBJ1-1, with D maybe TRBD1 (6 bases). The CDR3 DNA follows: TGCGCCAGCAGCCAAGATGAATACAGGGTCACTGAAGCTTTCTTT. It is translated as CASSQDEYRVTEAFF.